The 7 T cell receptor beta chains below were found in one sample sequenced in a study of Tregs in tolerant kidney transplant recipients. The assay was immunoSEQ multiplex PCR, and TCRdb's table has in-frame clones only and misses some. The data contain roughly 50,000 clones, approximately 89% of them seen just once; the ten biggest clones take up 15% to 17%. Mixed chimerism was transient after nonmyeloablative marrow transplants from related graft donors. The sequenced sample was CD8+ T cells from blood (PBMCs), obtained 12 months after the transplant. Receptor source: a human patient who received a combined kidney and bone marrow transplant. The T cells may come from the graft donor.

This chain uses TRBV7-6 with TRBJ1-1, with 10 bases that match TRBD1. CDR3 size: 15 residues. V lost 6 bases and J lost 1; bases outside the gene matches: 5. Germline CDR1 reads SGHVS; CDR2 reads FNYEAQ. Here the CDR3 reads CASSRTGGGNTEAFF. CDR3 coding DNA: TGTGCCAGCAGTAGGACAGGGGGGGGGAACACTGAAGCTTTCTTT.

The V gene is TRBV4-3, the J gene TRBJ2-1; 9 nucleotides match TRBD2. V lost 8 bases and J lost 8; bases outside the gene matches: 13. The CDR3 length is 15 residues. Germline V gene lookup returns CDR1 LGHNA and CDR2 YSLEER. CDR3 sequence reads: CASSVLAGVSDEQFF. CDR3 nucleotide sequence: TGCGCCAGCTCTGTTTTAGCGGGAGTTTCGGATGAGCAGTTCTTC.

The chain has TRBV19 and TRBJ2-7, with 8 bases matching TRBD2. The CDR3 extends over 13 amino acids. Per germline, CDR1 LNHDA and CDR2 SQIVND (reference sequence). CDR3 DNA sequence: TGTGAGTTGTCGGGAGGGCCTCTTAACGAGCAGTACTTC. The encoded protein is CELSGGPLNEQYF.

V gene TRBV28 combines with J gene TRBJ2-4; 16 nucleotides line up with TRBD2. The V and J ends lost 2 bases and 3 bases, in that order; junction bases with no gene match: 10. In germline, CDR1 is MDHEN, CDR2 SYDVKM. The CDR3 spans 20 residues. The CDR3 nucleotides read TGTGCCAGCAGTTTACTGGGACTAGCGGGGGGGCCGAGGGTCAAAAACATTCAGTACTTC. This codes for CASSLLGLAGGPRVKNIQYF.

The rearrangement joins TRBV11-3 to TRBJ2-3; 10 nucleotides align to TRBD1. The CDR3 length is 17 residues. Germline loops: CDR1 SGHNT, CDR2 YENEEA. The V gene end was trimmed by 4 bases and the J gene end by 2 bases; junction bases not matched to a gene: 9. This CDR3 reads CASSSAAGTGATDTQYF. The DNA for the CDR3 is TGTGCCAGCAGCTCCGCCGCCGGGACAGGGGCCACAGATACGCAGTATTTT.

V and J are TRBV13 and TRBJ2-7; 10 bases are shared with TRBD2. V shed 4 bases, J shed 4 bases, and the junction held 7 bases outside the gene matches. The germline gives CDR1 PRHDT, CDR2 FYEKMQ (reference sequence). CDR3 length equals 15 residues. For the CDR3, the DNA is TGTGCCAGCAGCTCCCAGCGGGAGGGCCCTTACGAGCAGTACTTC. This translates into CASSSQREGPYEQYF. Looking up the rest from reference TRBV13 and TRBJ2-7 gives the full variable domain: AAGVIQSPRHLIKEKRETATLKCYPIPRHDTVYWYQQGPGQDPQFLISFYEKMQSDKGSIPDRFSAQQFSDYHSELNMSSLELGDSALYFCASSSQREGPYEQYFGPGTRLTVT.

The CDR3 bases are TGCAGCGTTGAACGGAGCGGGGGTAATGAGCAGTTCTTC. Translated: CSVERSGGNEQFF. The V gene is TRBV29-1, the J gene TRBJ2-1; 8 nucleotides match TRBD2. Germline V gene data show CDR1 as SQVTM and CDR2 as ANQGSEA. The V gene end was trimmed by 2 bases and the J gene end by 7 bases; junction bases not matched to a gene: 4. CDR3 length: 13 residues.